This T cell receptor beta chain was captured by sequencing in a study of OX40 agonist ivuxolimab in advanced cancers. Study conclusions and caveats: Researchers report that CD8+ T cells had, on average, more expanded clones than CD4+.

Concerning this clone itself: Its antigen is unknown.

TCRdb's table, derived via immunoSEQ multiplex PCR, lists solely in-frame clones and lacks some. This repertoire shows some 64,000 clones, about nine tenths found once; its top ten account for 20% to 25%. Unmatched junction bases numbered 8, after V lost 0 bases and J lost 7 bases. CDR1 is SGDLS and CDR2 is YYNGEE in the germline V gene. The length of the CDR3 is 15 residues. The sequencing here drew on CD4+ or CD8+ T cells sorted from blood, taken in a trial of the OX40 agonist ivuxolimab. The TCR comes from an adult with an advanced solid tumor such as melanoma, head and neck, liver or kidney cancer. The chain combines TRBV9 with TRBJ1-2, with TRBD1 matching 8 bases. CDR3 coding DNA: TGTGCCAGCAGCGTAGGCTGGGAACAGGGGGGTGGCTACACCTTC. This sequence encodes CASSVGWEQGGGYTF.